A selection of T cell receptor beta chains follows, all from one sample in a study of cytomegalovirus exposure and HLA in healthy donors. Generated by immunoSEQ multiplex PCR, the TCRdb table keeps only in-frame clones and is missing some. The repertoire consists of 150,000 to 200,000 clones, with 60% to 85% occurring once and the leading ten covering approximately 3.7%. The sample comprised PBMCs. The receptors come from a young man in good health and CMV-seropositive. The CDR3 runs from the conserved cysteine through the conserved F or W. Each record gives: V gene, CDR3 length, J gene, clone size, D gene, CDR3 DNA, CDR3 protein. D genes are given only for firm matches. Rows may omit the clone size; those that give it use once, few, many or a size class.

TRBV5-5,18,TRBJ2-6,-,TRBD1,TGTGCCAGCAGCTTGGAAGGGACAGGGTACTCTGGGGCCAACGTCCTGACTTTC,CASSLEGTGYSGANVLTF
TRBV5-6,15,TRBJ1-1,-,-,TGTGTCGAGATTGGGTGGGGGGGAAAAAACACTGAAGCTTTCTTT,CVEIGWGGKNTEAFF
TRBV7-6,14,TRBJ1-3,-,TRBD1,TGTGCCAGCAGCGCAGACAGGGGTATAGGCACCATATATTTT,CASSADRGIGTIYF
TRBV4-1,15,TRBJ2-5,-,-,TGCGCCAGCAGCCAAGTTGGGGCGGTACAAGAGACCCAGTACTTC,CASSQVGAVQETQYF
TRBV30,12,TRBJ2-7,-,-,TGTGCCTGGAGTGGGTCGGGGTACGAGCAGTACTTC,CAWSGSGYEQYF
TRBV5-4,18,TRBJ2-1,-,TRBD2,TGTGCCAGCAGCTTGGGGGGACTAGCGGGGGGATCCTACAATGAGCAGTTCTTC,CASSLGGLAGGSYNEQFF
TRBV2,14,TRBJ2-2,-,-,TGTGCCAGCAGTGACTCTGGGGCTGCCGGGGAGCTGTTTTTT,CASSDSGAAGELFF
TRBV27,14,TRBJ2-1,once,-,TGTGCCAGCAGTGTGGGACTCACCTACAATGAGCAGTTCTTC,CASSVGLTYNEQFF
TRBV4-1,15,TRBJ2-5,-,-,TGCGCCAGCAGCCAAAATTCAAATAATGCAGGGACCCAGTACTTC,CASSQNSNNAGTQYF
TRBV28,13,TRBJ2-5,-,TRBD1,TGTGCCAGCAGTAACAGGGGCAGAGAGACCCAGTACTTC,CASSNRGRETQYF
TRBV19,12,TRBJ2-5,-,-,TGTGCCAGCTTCGACAGTCAAGAGACCCAGTACTTC,CASFDSQETQYF
TRBV7-9,15,TRBJ2-1,-,-,TGTGCCAGCAGCTCCCGGACAGATACCTACAATGAGCAGTTCTTC,CASSSRTDTYNEQFF
TRBV27,14,TRBJ2-2,-,-,TGTGCCAGCAGGCTAACAGGGACCACCGGGGAGCTGTTTTTT,CASRLTGTTGELFF
TRBV11-2,16,TRBJ2-3,-,-,TGTGCCAGCAGCTTAGTTGTCTACCAGGGCACAGATACGCAGTATTTT,CASSLVVYQGTDTQYF
TRBV11-2,15,TRBJ1-5,-,-,TGTGCCAGCAGCTTAGATGCGGCAGCTCATCAGCCCCAGCATTTT,CASSLDAAAHQPQHF
TRBV7-2,13,TRBJ1-2,-,TRBD1,TGTGCCAGCAGCAACGACAGGGGCTTAGGCTACACCTTC,CASSNDRGLGYTF
TRBV28,14,TRBJ2-7,once,-,TGTGCCAGCAGTTTGTCAGGGGGGACCTACGAGCAGTACTTC,CASSLSGGTYEQYF
TRBV9,16,TRBJ2-3,-,-,TGTGCCAGCAGCGTCCTGGGACTCTCCACCCCAGATACGCAGTATTTT,CASSVLGLSTPDTQYF
TRBV27,15,TRBJ2-6,-,-,TGTGCCAGCAGTTCCATTAGCTCTGGGGCCAACGTCCTGACTTTC,CASSSISSGANVLTF
TRBV28,15,TRBJ1-2,-,-,TGTGCCAGCAGTTTATTTATCCAGGGTGATTATGGCTACACCTTC,CASSLFIQGDYGYTF
TRBV7-6,13,TRBJ1-1,-,-,TGTGCCAGCAGCACAACACGCAACACTGAAGCTTTCTTT,CASSTTRNTEAFF
TRBV11-2,14,TRBJ1-6,-,TRBD1,TGTGCCAGCAGCCTTGGACAGGGATATTCACCCCTCCACTTT,CASSLGQGYSPLHF
TRBV10-3,14,TRBJ1-1,-,TRBD1,TGTGCCATCAGATGGGACAGGATGAACACTGAAGCTTTCTTT,CAIRWDRMNTEAFF
TRBV7-6,14,TRBJ1-1,-,-,TGTGCCAGCAGCCCGCATGGGGGGAACCCTGAAGCTTTCTTT,CASSPHGGNPEAFF
TRBV5-1,14,TRBJ1-4,once,TRBD1,TGCGCCAGCACCATTCAGGGGGGTAATGAAAAACTGTTTTTT,CASTIQGGNEKLFF